This TCR beta chain was identified during a study of T-cell memory formation after mild COVID-19. Across the whole study: TCR clustering was largely donor specific.

A 5'RACE reaction primed in the constant segment made cDNA libraries of TCR alpha and TCR beta, and these carried sample barcodes and UMIs. TCRdb ran MiXCR on the 5' RACE reads and lists one entry per CDR3 protein. The repertoire holds about 350,000 distinct CDR3 sequences, 12% to 15% seen once, with 22% in the top ten. To note about this clonotype: Antigen: not known.

The study, taken as a whole, reports: Clones shrinking between day 15 and 85 showed a balanced CD4/CD8 split, and those that grew later tilted toward CD4+. Pre-infection memory held some responding clones, suggesting pre-existing cross-reactive T cells responded.

CDR1 and CDR2 from the germline V gene are SEHNR and FQNEAQ (reference sequence). The CDR3 runs 14 residues. Trimming removed 5 bases from V and 2 bases from J, with 12 bases in between. The sequencing input was PBMCs or a T cell subset sorted from them (not recorded which). The sequence was collected from a man between 18 and 29 years old who had mild COVID-19 (a few samples of this study predate the infection). Cell type and time point are not known. The rearrangement uses TRBV7-9 and TRBJ2-5, with a tentative D call TRBD1 (5 bases). CDR3 region: CASSPPRQQETQYF. The DNA of the CDR3 is TGTGCCAGCAGCCCCCCCAGACAGCAAGAGACCCAGTACTTC. Filled out from reference TRBV7-9 and TRBJ2-5, the complete variable domain reads DTGVSQNPRHKITKRGQNVTFRCDPISEHNRLYWYRQTLGQGPEFLTYFQNEAQLEKSRLLSDRFSAERPKGSFSTLEIQRTEQGDSAMYLCASSPPRQQETQYFGPGTRLLVL.